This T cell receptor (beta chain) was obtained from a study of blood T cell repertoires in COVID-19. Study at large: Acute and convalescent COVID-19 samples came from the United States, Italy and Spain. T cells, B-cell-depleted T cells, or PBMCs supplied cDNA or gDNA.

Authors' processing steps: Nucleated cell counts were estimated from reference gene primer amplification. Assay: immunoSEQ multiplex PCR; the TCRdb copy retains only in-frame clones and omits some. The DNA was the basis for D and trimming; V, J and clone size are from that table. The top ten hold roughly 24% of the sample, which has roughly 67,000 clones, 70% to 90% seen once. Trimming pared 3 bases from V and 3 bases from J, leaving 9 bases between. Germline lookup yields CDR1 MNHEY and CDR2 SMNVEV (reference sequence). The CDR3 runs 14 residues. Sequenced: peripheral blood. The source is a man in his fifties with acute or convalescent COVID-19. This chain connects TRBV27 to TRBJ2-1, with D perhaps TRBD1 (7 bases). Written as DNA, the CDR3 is TGTGCCAGCAGTTTCAGGGGGGTCTACAATGAGCAGTTCTTC. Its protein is CASSFRGVYNEQFF.